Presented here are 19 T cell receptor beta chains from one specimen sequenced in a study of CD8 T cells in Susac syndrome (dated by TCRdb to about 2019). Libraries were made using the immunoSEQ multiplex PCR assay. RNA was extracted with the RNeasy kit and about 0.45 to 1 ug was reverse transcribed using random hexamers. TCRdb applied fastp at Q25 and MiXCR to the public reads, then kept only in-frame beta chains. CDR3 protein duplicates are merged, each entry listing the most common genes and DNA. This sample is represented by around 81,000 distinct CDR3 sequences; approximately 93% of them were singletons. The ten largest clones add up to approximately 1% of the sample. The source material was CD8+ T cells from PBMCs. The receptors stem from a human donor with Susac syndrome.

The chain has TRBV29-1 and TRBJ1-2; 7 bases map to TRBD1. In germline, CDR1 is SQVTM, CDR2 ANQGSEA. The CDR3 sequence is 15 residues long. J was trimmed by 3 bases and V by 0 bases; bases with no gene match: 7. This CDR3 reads CSVEEEGGKYYGYTF. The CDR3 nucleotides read TGCAGCGTTGAAGAGGAAGGGGGCAAGTACTATGGCTACACCTTC.

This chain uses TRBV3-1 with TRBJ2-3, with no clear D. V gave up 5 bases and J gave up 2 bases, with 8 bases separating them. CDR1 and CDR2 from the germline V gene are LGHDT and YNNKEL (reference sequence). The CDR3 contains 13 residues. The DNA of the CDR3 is TGTGCCAGCAGCGACACGGTCACAGATACGCAGTATTTT. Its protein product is CASSDTVTDTQYF.

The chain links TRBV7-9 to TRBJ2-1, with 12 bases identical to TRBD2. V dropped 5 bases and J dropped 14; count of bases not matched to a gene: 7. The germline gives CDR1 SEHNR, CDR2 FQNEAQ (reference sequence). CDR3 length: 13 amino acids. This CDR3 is CASSLASGRDEFF. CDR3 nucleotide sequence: TGTGCCAGCAGCCTCGCTAGCGGGAGGGACGAGTTCTTC.

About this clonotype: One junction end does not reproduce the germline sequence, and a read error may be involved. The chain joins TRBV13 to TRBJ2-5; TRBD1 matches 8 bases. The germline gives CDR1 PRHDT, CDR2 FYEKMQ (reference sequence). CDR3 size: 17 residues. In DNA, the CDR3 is TGTGCCAACAGCCTGGGGGGACCAGGGGGCGGCCAAGAGACCCAGTACTTC. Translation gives CANSLGGPGGGQETQYF.

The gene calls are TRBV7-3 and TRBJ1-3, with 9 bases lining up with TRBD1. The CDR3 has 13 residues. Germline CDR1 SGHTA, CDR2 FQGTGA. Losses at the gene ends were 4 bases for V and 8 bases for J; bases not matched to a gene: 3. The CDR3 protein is CASSWGQGDTIYF. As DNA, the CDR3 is TGTGCCAGCAGCTGGGGACAGGGAGACACCATATATTTT.

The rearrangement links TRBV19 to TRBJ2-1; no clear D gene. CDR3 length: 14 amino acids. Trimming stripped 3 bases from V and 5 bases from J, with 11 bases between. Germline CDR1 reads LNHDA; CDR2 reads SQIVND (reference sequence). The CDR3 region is CASSIFLQHNEQFF. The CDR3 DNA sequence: TGTGCCAGTAGTATCTTTCTACAACACAATGAGCAGTTCTTC. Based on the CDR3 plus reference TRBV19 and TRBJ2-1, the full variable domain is DGGITQSPKYLFRKEGQNVTLSCEQNLNHDAMYWYRQDPGQGLRLIYYSQIVNDFQKGDIAEGYSVSREKKESFPLTVTSAQKNPTAFYLCASSIFLQHNEQFFGPGTRLTVL.

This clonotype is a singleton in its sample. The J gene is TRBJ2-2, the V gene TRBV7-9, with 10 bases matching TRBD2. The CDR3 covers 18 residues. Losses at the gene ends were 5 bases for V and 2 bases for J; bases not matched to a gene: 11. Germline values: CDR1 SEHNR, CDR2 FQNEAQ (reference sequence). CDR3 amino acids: CASSPAPLAGVNTGELFF. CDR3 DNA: TGTGCCAGCAGCCCGGCCCCCCTAGCGGGAGTAAACACCGGGGAGCTGTTTTTT.

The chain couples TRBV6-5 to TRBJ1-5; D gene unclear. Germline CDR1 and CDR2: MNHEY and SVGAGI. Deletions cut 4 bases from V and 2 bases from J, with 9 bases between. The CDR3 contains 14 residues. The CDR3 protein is CASSLVQGNQPQHF. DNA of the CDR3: TGTGCCAGCAGTTTAGTCCAGGGCAATCAGCCCCAGCATTTT.

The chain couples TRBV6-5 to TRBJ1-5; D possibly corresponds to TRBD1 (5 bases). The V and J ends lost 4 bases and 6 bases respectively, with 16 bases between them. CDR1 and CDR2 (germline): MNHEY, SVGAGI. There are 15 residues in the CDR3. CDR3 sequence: CASSSDSQGVQPQHF. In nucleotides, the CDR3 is TGTGCCAGCAGTTCAGACAGCCAGGGTGTTCAGCCCCAGCATTTT.

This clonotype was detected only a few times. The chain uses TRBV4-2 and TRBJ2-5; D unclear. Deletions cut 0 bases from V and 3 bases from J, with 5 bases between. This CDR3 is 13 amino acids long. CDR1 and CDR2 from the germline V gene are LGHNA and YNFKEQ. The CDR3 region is CASSQDSKETQYF. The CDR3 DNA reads TGTGCCAGCAGCCAAGATTCGAAAGAGACCCAGTACTTC.

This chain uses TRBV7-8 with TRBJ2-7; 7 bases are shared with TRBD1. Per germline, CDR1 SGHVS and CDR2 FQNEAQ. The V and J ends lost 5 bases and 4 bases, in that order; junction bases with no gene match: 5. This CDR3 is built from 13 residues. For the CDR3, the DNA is TGTGCCAGCAGCCAGATACAGGGGTACGAGCAGTACTTC. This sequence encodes CASSQIQGYEQYF.

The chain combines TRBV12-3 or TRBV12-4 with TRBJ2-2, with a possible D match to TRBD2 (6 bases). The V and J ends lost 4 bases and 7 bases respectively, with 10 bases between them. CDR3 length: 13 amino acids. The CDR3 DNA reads TGTGCCAGCAGTTCCACTAGCAGCGGGGAGCTGTTTTTT. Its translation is CASSSTSSGELFF.

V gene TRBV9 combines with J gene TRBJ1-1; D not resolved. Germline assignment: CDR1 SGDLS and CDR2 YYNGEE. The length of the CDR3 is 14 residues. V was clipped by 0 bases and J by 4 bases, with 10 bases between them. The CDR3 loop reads CASSVGSQGTEAFF. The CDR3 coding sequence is TGTGCCAGCAGCGTAGGTAGTCAAGGCACTGAAGCTTTCTTT.

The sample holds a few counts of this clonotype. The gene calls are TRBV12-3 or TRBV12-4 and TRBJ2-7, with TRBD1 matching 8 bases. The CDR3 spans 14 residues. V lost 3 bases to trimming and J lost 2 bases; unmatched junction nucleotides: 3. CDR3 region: CASSFGTGTYEQYF. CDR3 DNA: TGTGCCAGCAGTTTTGGGACAGGTACCTACGAGCAGTACTTC.

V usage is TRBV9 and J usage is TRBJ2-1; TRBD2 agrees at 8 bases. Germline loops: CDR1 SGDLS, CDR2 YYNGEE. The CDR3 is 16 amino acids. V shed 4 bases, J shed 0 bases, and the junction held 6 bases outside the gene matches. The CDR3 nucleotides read TGTGCCAGCAGCATCACCGGGACTAGCTCCTACAATGAGCAGTTCTTC. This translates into CASSITGTSSYNEQFF.

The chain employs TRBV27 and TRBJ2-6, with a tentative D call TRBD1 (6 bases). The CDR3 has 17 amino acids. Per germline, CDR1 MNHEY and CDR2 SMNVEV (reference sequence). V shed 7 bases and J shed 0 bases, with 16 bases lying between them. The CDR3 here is CASTTTGSFSGANVLTF. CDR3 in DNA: TGTGCCAGCACCACGACAGGAAGTTTCTCTGGGGCCAACGTCCTGACTTTC.

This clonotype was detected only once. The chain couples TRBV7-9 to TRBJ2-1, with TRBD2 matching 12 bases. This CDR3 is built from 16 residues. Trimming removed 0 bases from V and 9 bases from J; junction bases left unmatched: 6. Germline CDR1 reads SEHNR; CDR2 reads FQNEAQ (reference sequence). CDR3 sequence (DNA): TGTGCCAGCAGCTTAGCTTCTAGCGGGAGGGCCGGTGAGCAGTTCTTC. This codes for CASSLASSGRAGEQFF.

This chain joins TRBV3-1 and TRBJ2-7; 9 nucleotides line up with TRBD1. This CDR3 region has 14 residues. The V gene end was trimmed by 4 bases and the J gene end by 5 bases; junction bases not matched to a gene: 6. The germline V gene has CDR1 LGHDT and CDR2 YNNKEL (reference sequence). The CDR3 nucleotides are TGTGCCAGCAGCCCTTGGGACAGGGATCACGAGCAGTACTTC. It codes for CASSPWDRDHEQYF.

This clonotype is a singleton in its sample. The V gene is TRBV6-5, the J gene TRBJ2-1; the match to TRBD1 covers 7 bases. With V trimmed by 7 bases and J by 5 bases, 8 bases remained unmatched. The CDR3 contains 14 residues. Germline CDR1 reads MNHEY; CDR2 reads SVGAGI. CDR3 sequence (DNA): TGTGCCAGCACCACAGGGGCATTCGACAATGAGCAGTTCTTC. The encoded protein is CASTTGAFDNEQFF.